A single sample is the source of the 9 T cell receptor beta chains below, sequenced in a study of T cells after somatic rescue of genetic block (dated by TCRdb to 2020 to 2021). The library came from the immunoSEQ multiplex PCR assay. TCRdb's version of the immuneACCESS table is confined to in-frame rearrangements and falls short of the full clone set. An unresolved V gene accounts for under half of the shortfall where checked; the remainder is of unknown origin. The sample table contains over 95,000 clones; only one count was recorded for approximately 90% of them. About 1.5% of the sample goes to the ten largest clones. Sequenced: peripheral blood mononuclear cells (PBMCs). The receptors were sampled from a woman between 18 and 30 years old.

The rearrangement links TRBV30 to TRBJ2-2; D tentatively reads TRBD1 or TRBD2 (5 bases each). Germline CDR1 and CDR2: GTSNPN and SVGIG (reference sequence). This CDR3 is 14 amino acids long. V shed 5 bases and J shed 5 bases, with 15 bases lying between them. The CDR3 loop reads CAWAPGPQTGELFF. CDR3 nucleotides: TGTGCCTGGGCTCCGGGACCCCAGACCGGGGAGCTGTTTTTT.

CDR3 DNA sequence: TGTGCCAGCGGGGCAACAGGGGTCTATGGCTACACCTTC. It specifies CASGATGVYGYTF. The chain has TRBV19 and TRBJ1-2; TRBD1 matches 7 bases. Germline CDR1 and CDR2: LNHDA and SQIVND (reference sequence). This CDR3 spans 13 amino acids. The V and J ends lost 9 bases and 4 bases, in that order; junction bases with no gene match: 8.

This rearrangement joins TRBV11-3 to TRBJ2-3; 8 bases agree with TRBD2. The germline V gene has CDR1 SGHNT and CDR2 YENEEA. This CDR3 spans 15 amino acids. V trimming: 2 bases; J trimming: 7 bases; junction bases outside the gene matches: 8. In DNA, the CDR3 is TGTGCCAGCAGCTTACGGGGGGGGCCACGCAATACGCAGTATTTT. As protein: CASSLRGGPRNTQYF.

The V gene is TRBV5-1, the J gene TRBJ1-1, with 7 bases lining up with TRBD1. Germline-derived CDR1 and CDR2 are SGHRS and YFSETQ. Losses at the gene ends were 2 bases for V and 1 base for J; bases not matched to a gene: 5. The CDR3 extends over 15 amino acids. CDR3 nucleotide sequence: TGCGCCAGCAGCTTACAGGGGTGGTCGAACACTGAAGCTTTCTTT. This sequence encodes CASSLQGWSNTEAFF.

This chain connects TRBV2 to TRBJ1-2; 12 bases agree with TRBD1. The CDR3 runs to 14 residues. The V gene's germline CDR1 is SNHLY and CDR2 FYNNEI. J was trimmed by 8 bases and V by 5 bases; bases with no gene match: 6. The CDR3 region has the DNA TGTGCCAGCAGTAGGGACAGGGGGCCTGAGGGCTACACCTTC. This translates into CASSRDRGPEGYTF.

The chain links TRBV4-3 to TRBJ1-1; 9 bases match TRBD1. Germline V CDR1 and CDR2: LGHNA, YSLEER. CDR3 size: 13 residues. The junction had 2 bases not matched to a gene; V was cut back by 4 bases and J by 5 bases. DNA for the CDR3: TGCGCCAGCAGCCGGGACAGGGCTACTGAAGCTTTCTTT. It codes for CASSRDRATEAFF.

The chain has TRBV30 and TRBJ2-5; D not certain. Germline CDR1 reads GTSNPN; CDR2 reads SVGIG (reference sequence). CDR3 length equals 13 residues. V was trimmed by 0 bases and J by 7 bases, leaving 12 bases between them. CDR3 DNA: TGTGCCTGGAGTGTAATGGACGTAGGGACCCAGTACTTC. Translated, it gives CAWSVMDVGTQYF.

Note on this clone: Distinct nucleotide sequences in the sample also encode this CDR3. The V and J genes are TRBV11-1 and TRBJ1-2; no definite D call. V was trimmed by 6 bases and J by 1 base, leaving 12 bases between them. CDR1 is SGHAT and CDR2 is FQDESV in the germline V gene (reference sequence). The CDR3 consists of 14 residues. The CDR3 nucleotides are TGTGCCAGCAGTCTGGACGGATATAACTATGGCTACACCTTC. Amino acids: CASSLDGYNYGYTF.

The chain has TRBV27 and TRBJ2-7; D unclear. The CDR3 has 13 residues. V gave up 3 bases and J gave up 5 bases, with 11 bases separating them. Germline CDR1 and CDR2: MNHEY and SMNVEV (reference sequence). In DNA form, the CDR3 reads TGTGCCAGCAGTTTGTCGATGCCGCACGAGCAGTACTTC. It yields the protein CASSLSMPHEQYF.